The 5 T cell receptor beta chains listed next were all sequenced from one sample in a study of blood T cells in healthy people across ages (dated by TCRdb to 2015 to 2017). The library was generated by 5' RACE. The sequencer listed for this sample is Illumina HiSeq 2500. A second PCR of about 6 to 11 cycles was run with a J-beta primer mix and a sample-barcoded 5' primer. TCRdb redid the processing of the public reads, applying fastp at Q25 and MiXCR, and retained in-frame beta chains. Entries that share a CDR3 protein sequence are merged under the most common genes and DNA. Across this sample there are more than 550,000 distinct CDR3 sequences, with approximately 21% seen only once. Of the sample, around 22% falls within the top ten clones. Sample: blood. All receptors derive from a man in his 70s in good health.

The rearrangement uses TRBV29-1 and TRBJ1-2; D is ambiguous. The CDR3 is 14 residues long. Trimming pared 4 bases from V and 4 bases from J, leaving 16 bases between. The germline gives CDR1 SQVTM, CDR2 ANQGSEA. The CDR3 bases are TGCAGCGTTGGAGCTCCGACGGCACTCTATGGCTACACCTTC. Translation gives CSVGAPTALYGYTF.

CDR3 region: CASSLAEGTSGGFGGETQYF. CDR3 nucleotides: TGCGCCAGCAGCTTGGCCGAGGGGACTAGCGGGGGATTCGGTGGAGAGACCCAGTACTTC. The V and J genes are TRBV5-1 and TRBJ2-5, with 14 bases aligning to TRBD2. Unmatched junction bases numbered 14, after V lost 0 bases and J lost 4 bases. Germline-derived CDR1 and CDR2 are SGHRS and YFSETQ. This CDR3 is 20 amino acids long.

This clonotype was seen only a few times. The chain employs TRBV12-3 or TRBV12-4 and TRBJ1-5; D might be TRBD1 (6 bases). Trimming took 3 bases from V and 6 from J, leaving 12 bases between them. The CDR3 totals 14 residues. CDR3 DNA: TGTGCCAGCAGTTTCGGGGGGCTCGGTCAGCCCCAGCATTTT. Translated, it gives CASSFGGLGQPQHF.

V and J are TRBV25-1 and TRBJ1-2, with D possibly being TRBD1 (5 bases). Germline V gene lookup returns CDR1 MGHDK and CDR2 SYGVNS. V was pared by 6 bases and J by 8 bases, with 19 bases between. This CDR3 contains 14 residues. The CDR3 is CASRESGQGIGYTF. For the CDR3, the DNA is TGTGCCAGCAGGGAAAGTGGGCAGGGCATAGGCTACACCTTC.

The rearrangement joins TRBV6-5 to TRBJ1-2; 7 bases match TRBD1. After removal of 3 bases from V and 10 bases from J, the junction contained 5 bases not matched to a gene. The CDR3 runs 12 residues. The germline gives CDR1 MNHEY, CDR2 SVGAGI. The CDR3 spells CASSYDREDYTF. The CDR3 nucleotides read TGTGCCAGCAGTTATGACAGGGAAGACTACACCTTC.